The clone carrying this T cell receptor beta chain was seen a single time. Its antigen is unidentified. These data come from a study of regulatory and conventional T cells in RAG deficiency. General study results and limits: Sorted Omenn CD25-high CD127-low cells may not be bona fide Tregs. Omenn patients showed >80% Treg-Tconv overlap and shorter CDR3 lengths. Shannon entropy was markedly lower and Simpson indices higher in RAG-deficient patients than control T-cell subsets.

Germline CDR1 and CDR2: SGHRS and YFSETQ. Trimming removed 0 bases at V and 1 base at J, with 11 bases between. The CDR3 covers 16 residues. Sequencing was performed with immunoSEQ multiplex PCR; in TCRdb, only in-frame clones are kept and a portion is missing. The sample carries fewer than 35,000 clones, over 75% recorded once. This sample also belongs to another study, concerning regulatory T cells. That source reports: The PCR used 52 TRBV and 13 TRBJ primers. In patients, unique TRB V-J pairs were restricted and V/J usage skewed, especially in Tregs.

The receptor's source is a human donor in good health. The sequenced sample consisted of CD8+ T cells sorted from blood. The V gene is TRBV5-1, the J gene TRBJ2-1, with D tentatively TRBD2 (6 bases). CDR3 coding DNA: TGCGCCAGCAGCTTGGCCGGCGGGAATTCCTACAATGAGCAGTTCTTC. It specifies CASSLAGGNSYNEQFF.